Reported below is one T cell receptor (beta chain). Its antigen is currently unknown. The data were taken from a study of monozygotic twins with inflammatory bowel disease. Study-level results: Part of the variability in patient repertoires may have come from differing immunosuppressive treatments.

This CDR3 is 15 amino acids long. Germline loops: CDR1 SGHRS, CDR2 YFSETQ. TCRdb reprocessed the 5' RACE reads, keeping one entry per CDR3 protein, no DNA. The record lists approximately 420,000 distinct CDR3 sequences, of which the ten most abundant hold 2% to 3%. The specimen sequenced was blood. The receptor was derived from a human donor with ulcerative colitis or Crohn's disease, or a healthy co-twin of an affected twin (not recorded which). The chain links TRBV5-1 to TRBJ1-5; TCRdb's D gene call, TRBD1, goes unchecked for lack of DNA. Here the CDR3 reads CASSWGDRDNQPQHF.